Listed below are T cell receptor beta chains from one sample, sequenced in a study of CD8 T cells in ankylosing spondylitis. TCRdb used MiXCR to reprocess the 5' RACE reads, holding one entry per CDR3 protein. The sample has under 170,000 distinct CDR3 sequences, approximately 48% seen once. Specimen: synovial fluid, either unsorted or a sorted T cell fraction (not recorded which). These receptors came from a male donor with ankylosing spondylitis. The CDR3 runs from the conserved cysteine through the conserved F or W. D genes are given only for firm matches. Rows may omit the clone size; those that give it use once, few, many or a size class.

v_gene,j_gene,d_gene,abundance,CDR3nt,CDR3aa
TRBV27,TRBJ2-7,NA,once,TGTGCCAGCAGTTTATCCCAGGTTCCCTACGAGCAGTACTTC,CASSLSQVPYEQYF
TRBV3-1,TRBJ1-3,NA,NA,TGTGCCAGCAGCCAAGCTTACAGGAGCTCTGGAAACACCATATATTTT,CASSQAYRSSGNTIYF
TRBV7-9,TRBJ1-2,NA,NA,TGTGCCAGCAGCTCCGGACGGAACTATGGCTACACCTTC,CASSSGRNYGYTF
TRBV6-2/TRBV6-3,TRBJ1-4,NA,NA,TGTGCCAGCAGTTACGGGTCGGGACCCCACTACGAAAAACTGTTTTTT,CASSYGSGPHYEKLFF
TRBV24-1,TRBJ1-2,TRBD1,NA,TGTGCCACCAGTGACCCCGGACAGGGCTTTGGCTACACCTTC,CATSDPGQGFGYTF
TRBV7-9,TRBJ2-1,TRBD2,NA,TGTGCCAGCAGCTTGTCGACTAGCGGGATCCTTAGTGAGCAGTTCTTC,CASSLSTSGILSEQFF
TRBV12-3/TRBV12-4,TRBJ2-7,TRBD2,NA,TGTGCCAGCAGTTCCAGACTAGCGGGAGGAGGCGAGCAGTACTTC,CASSSRLAGGGEQYF
TRBV7-4,TRBJ1-1,NA,NA,TGTGCCAGCAGGAGTGACCCGGGACAAGGGGAAGCTTTCTTT,CASRSDPGQGEAFF
TRBV6-5,TRBJ1-2,NA,few,TGTGCCAGCAGCTTACTAACGCGGGACGTGGATGGCTACACCTTC,CASSLLTRDVDGYTF
TRBV12-3/TRBV12-4,TRBJ1-1,TRBD1,NA,TGTGCCAGCAGTTTGGACAGGGGGAACACTGAAGCTTTCTTT,CASSLDRGNTEAFF
TRBV2,TRBJ2-7,NA,NA,TGTGCCAGCTTAAGGGGGGCGAACGAGCAGTACTTC,CASLRGANEQYF
TRBV5-5,TRBJ2-3,NA,NA,TGTGCCAGCAGCTTGGAGTTGCTAAACACAGATACGCAGTATTTT,CASSLELLNTDTQYF
TRBV7-9,TRBJ2-2,NA,NA,TGTGCCAGCAGCTTCCCCTTGGTAGGCGGGGAGCTGTTTTTT,CASSFPLVGGELFF
TRBV28,TRBJ1-1,NA,few,TGTGCCAGCAGTTTATACTCGGACGGGAACACTGAAGCTTTCTTT,CASSLYSDGNTEAFF
TRBV10-2,TRBJ2-7,TRBD1,NA,TGCGCCAGCAGAGGGACAGGGGATGGTACCTACGAGCAGTACTTC,CASRGTGDGTYEQYF